This TCR beta chain was sequenced in a study of blood T cell repertoires in COVID-19. The V and J ends lost 5 bases and 6 bases, in that order; junction bases with no gene match: 19. CDR3 length: 19 amino acids. CDR1 and CDR2 from the germline V gene are MNHEY and SMNVEV (reference sequence). Sequencing used immunoSEQ multiplex PCR; TCRdb keeps in-frame clones, though not all of them. In the table there are 150,000 to 200,000 clones, roughly 85% of which are singletons. This TCR was recovered from a man aged 50 to 59 with active or convalescent COVID-19. The V call is TRBV27, the J call TRBJ2-2; 9 bases line up with TRBD1. Specimen: peripheral blood. In DNA form, the CDR3 reads TGTGCCAGCAGTCCCGCGGCATCCTCCGGGACAGGGCCGGCCGGGGAGCTGTTTTTT. Translation gives CASSPAASSGTGPAGELFF.